The rows below give T cell receptor beta chains drawn from one sample of a study of T cells in Graves' hyperthyroidism and ophthalmopathy. Each CDR3 protein gets one entry after TCRdb re-called the multiplex PCR reads with MiXCR. Among 650,000 to 850,000 distinct CDR3 sequences, roughly a sixth were seen once, and the ten largest hold approximately 16%. The sample taken for sequencing was blood. The receptors here all came from a woman aged 50 to 65 with Graves' hyperthyroidism that later progressed to Graves' ophthalmopathy. The CDR3 runs from the conserved cysteine through the conserved F or W. The D gene is left open where the match is weak. Rows give clone size only sometimes, using once, few, many, or a class for an expanded clone.

>TRBV2|TRBD1|TRBJ2-1|few
TGTGCCAGCAGGATGGACAGGGGCGGAATAAATGAGCAGTTCTTC
CASRMDRGGINEQFF
>TRBV6-1|TRBD1|TRBJ2-2|many
TGTGCCAGCACCCAGGGGGACACCGGGGAGCTGTTTTTT
CASTQGDTGELFF
>TRBV6-1|NA|TRBJ1-2|NA
TGTGCCAGCAGAGCTGGGGTAGTAGTTTACTATGGCTACACCTTC
CASRAGVVVYYGYTF
>TRBV28|NA|TRBJ1-4|few
TGTGCCAGCAGTCCGCCCCCAGCTGGAACTAATGAAAAACTGTTTTTT
CASSPPPAGTNEKLFF
>TRBV20-1|TRBD2|TRBJ2-5|many
TGCAGTGCTTCGACTAGCGGAGGGGAGACCCAGTACTTC
CSASTSGGETQYF
>TRBV13|NA|TRBJ1-1|many
TGTGCCAGCAGCTTCAGGGGTTCTGAAGCTTTCTTT
CASSFRGSEAFF
>TRBV7-8|TRBD1|TRBJ2-7|many
TGTGCCAGCAGCTTAGAGGTCCGGGACAGGGGGCTGAGAGAGCAGTACTTC
CASSLEVRDRGLREQYF
>TRBV18|TRBD1|TRBJ2-3|NA
TGTGCCAGCTCACTGGGACAGGGCTTCGATACGCAGTATTTT
CASSLGQGFDTQYF
>TRBV6-5|NA|TRBJ1-2|NA
TGTGCCAGCAGTTACTCTGACAGGCTCAACTATGGCTACACCTTC
CASSYSDRLNYGYTF
>TRBV14|NA|TRBJ1-4|NA
TGTGCCAGCAGCCGAGGGTTGACGGATGAAAAACTGTTTTTT
CASSRGLTDEKLFF